The 12 T cell receptor beta chains presented below share a single source sample, sequenced in a study of cytomegalovirus exposure and HLA in healthy donors. It was with 60 Vbeta and 13 Jbeta primers that the PCR ran. Libraries were prepared by immunoSEQ multiplex PCR; TCRdb keeps only in-frame clonotypes and omits some of them. The profile covers 100,000 to 150,000 clones, with approximately 74% appearing a single time and 6% to 8% taken by the ten largest. The sample consisted of PBMCs. The receptor set was obtained from a man aged 35 to 55 in good health and CMV-seropositive.

The chain recombines TRBV5-1 with TRBJ1-2, with 10 bases lining up with TRBD1. The trim removed 5 bases at V and 4 bases at J, leaving 8 bases unmatched. Germline V lookup: CDR1 SGHRS, CDR2 YFSETQ. There are 15 residues in the CDR3. Here the CDR3 DNA reads TGCGCCAGCAGTCCCGACAGGGGGCAGATCTATGGCTACACCTTC. Translation: CASSPDRGQIYGYTF.

This clone was observed a single time. This chain links TRBV11-2 with TRBJ2-1; the D is unclear. V lost 1 base and J 4 bases, leaving 8 bases between the germline ends. Germline V gene sequence: CDR1 SGHAT, CDR2 FQNNGV. The length of the CDR3 is 14 residues. In nucleotides, the CDR3 is TGTGCCAGCAGCTTAGGATATAGATACAATGAGCAGTTCTTC. The encoded protein is CASSLGYRYNEQFF.

This chain connects TRBV6-5 to TRBJ1-2, with a possible D match to TRBD1 (6 bases). The CDR3 runs 16 residues. V lost 3 bases, J lost 3 bases, and 17 bases lay in between. Germline values: CDR1 MNHEY, CDR2 SVGAGI. Written as DNA, the CDR3 is TGTGCCAGCAGTTATCGGACAGCCGGAGTCCACTATGGCTACACCTTC. This sequence encodes CASSYRTAGVHYGYTF.

This clone came up once. This chain connects TRBV7-2 to TRBJ2-2, with D perhaps TRBD1 (7 bases). The CDR3 has 14 residues. Germline V gene sequence: CDR1 SGHTA, CDR2 FQGNSA. The V end lost 5 bases, the J end lost 6 bases, and 13 bases lay between the germline ends. The CDR3 nucleotides read TGTGCCAGCAGCCTCTTCAGGGGGGCCGGGGAGCTGTTTTTT. Its translation: CASSLFRGAGELFF. Combining the CDR3 with reference TRBV7-2 and TRBJ2-2 gives the whole variable domain GAGVSQSPSNKVTEKGKDVELRCDPISGHTALYWYRQSLGQGLEFLIYFQGNSAPDKSGLPSDRFSAERTGGSVSTLTIQRTQQEDSAVYLCASSLFRGAGELFFGEGSRLTVL.

The rearrangement uses TRBV7-2 and TRBJ1-3, with D maybe TRBD1 (5 bases). CDR3 length: 14 amino acids. V lost 4 bases, J lost 3 bases, and 10 bases lay in between. The germline CDR1 and CDR2 sequences are SGHTA and FQGNSA. CDR3 amino acids: CASSSRQHGNTIYF. Written as DNA, the CDR3 is TGTGCCAGCAGCTCCCGACAGCATGGAAACACCATATATTTT.

This clone appeared a single time. The rearrangement joins TRBV9 to TRBJ2-2, with 10 bases fitting TRBD2. V trimming: 0 bases; J trimming: 10 bases; junction bases outside the gene matches: 15. Germline V lookup: CDR1 SGDLS, CDR2 YYNGEE. This CDR3 contains 18 residues. CDR3 bases: TGTGCCAGCAGCGTAGCTACTGGACTAGCGGTCGCGGGGTTGGAGCTGTTTTTT. Translation gives CASSVATGLAVAGLELFF.

The chain recombines TRBV5-4 with TRBJ2-7, with D possibly being TRBD1 (6 bases). Germline V lookup: CDR1 SGHNT, CDR2 YYREEE (reference sequence). This CDR3 comprises 13 residues. V gave up 3 bases and J gave up 4 bases, with 11 bases separating them. The CDR3 region is CASSYRAQYEQYF. CDR3 nucleotide sequence: TGTGCCAGCAGCTACAGGGCCCAGTACGAGCAGTACTTC. The whole variable domain, remainder taken from reference TRBV5-4 and TRBJ2-7, is ETGVTQSPTHLIKTRGQQVTLRCSSQSGHNTVSWYQQALGQGPQFIFQYYREEENGRGNFPPRFSGLQFPNYSSELNVNALELDDSALYLCASSYRAQYEQYFGPGTRLTVT.

This chain links TRBV5-1 with TRBJ2-1; D not certain. Deletions cut 1 base from V and 0 bases from J, with 11 bases between. The germline gives CDR1 SGHRS, CDR2 YFSETQ. The CDR3 totals 16 residues. The CDR3: CASSLFVWSSYNEQFF. The CDR3 region has the DNA TGCGCCAGCAGCTTGTTCGTCTGGAGCTCCTACAATGAGCAGTTCTTC.

This chain joins TRBV5-1 and TRBJ1-1; 7 bases align to TRBD1. V lost 4 bases, J lost 6 bases, and 15 bases stayed unmatched. The CDR3 totals 16 residues. CDR1 is SGHRS and CDR2 is YFSETQ in the germline V gene. The CDR3 loop is CASSGTQGETLPEAFF. CDR3 DNA sequence: TGCGCCAGCAGCGGCACTCAGGGGGAGACGCTCCCTGAAGCTTTCTTT.

In nucleotides, the CDR3 is TGTGCCAGCAGTGAGAACAGGGACTATGGCTACACCTTC. Translation: CASSENRDYGYTF. V usage is TRBV2 and J usage is TRBJ1-2; D may be TRBD1 (6 bases). Trimming stripped 3 bases from V and 3 bases from J, with 8 bases between. The CDR3 spans 13 residues. Germline CDR1 reads SNHLY; CDR2 reads FYNNEI.

The rearrangement uses TRBV5-1 and TRBJ2-3, with 12 bases that match TRBD2. Germline loops: CDR1 SGHRS, CDR2 YFSETQ. With 7 bases clipped from V and 2 bases from J, the junction kept 5 bases outside the gene matches. The CDR3 is made up of 15 amino acids. CDR3 loop: CASRLAGAPTDTQYF. The DNA for the CDR3 is TGCGCCAGCCGACTAGCGGGGGCCCCCACAGATACGCAGTATTTT.

The chain employs TRBV5-5 and TRBJ1-6; the D is unclear. CDR3 length equals 14 residues. Germline CDR1 is SGHKS and CDR2 is YYEKEE (reference sequence). The V and J ends lost 4 bases and 4 bases respectively, with 9 bases between them. The CDR3 DNA follows: TGTGCCAGCAGCGGCGCGGGGTATAATTCACCCCTCCACTTT. This codes for CASSGAGYNSPLHF.